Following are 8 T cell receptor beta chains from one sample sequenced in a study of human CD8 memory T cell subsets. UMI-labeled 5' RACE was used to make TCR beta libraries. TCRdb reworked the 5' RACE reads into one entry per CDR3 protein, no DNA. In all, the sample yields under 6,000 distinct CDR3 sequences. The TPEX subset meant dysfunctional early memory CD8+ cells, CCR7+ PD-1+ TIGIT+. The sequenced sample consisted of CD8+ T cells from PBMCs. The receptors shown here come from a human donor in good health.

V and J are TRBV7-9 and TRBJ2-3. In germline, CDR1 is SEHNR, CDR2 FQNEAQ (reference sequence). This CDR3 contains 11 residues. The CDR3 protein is CASLRTDTQYF.

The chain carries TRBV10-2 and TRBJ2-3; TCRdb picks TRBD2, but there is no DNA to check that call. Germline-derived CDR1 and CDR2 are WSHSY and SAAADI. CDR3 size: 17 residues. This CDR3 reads CASSVFLAGGPADTQYF.

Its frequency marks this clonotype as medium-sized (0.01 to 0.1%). CDR3 amino acids: CASSPDRCQQYF. This chain joins TRBV21-1 and TRBJ2-3; TCRdb picks TRBD1, but there is no DNA to check that call. TRBV21-1 is a pseudogene. This CDR3 is built from 12 residues.

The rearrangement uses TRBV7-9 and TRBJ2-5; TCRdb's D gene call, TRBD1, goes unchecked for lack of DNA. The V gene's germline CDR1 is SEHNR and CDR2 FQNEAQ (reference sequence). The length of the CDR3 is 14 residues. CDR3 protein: CASSPTGPQETQYF.

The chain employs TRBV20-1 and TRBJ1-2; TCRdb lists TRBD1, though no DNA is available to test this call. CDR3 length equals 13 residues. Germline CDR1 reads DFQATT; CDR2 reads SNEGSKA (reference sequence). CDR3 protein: CSAPMPQGYGYTF.

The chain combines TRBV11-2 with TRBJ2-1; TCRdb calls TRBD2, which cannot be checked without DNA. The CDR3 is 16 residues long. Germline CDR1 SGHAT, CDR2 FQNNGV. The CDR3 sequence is CASSGRGLSEANEQFF.

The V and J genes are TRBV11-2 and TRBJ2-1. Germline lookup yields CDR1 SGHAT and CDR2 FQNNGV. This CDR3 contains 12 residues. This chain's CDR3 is CASSDLNNEQFF.

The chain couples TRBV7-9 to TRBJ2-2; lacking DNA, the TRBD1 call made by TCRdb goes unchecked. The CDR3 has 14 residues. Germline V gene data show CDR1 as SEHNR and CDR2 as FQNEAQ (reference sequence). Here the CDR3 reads CASSLDRAAGELFF.